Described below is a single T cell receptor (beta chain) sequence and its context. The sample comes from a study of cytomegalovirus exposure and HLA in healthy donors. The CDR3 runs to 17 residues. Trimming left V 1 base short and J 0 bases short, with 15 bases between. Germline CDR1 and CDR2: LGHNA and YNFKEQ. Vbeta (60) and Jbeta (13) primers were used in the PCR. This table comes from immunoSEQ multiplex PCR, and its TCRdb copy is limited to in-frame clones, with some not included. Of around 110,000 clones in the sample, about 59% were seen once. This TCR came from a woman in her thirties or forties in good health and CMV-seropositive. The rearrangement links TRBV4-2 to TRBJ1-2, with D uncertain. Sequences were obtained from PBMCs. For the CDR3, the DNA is TGTGCCAGCAGCCAAGTTACCCGGGGAATGGCTAACTATGGCTACACCTTC. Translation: CASSQVTRGMANYGYTF.